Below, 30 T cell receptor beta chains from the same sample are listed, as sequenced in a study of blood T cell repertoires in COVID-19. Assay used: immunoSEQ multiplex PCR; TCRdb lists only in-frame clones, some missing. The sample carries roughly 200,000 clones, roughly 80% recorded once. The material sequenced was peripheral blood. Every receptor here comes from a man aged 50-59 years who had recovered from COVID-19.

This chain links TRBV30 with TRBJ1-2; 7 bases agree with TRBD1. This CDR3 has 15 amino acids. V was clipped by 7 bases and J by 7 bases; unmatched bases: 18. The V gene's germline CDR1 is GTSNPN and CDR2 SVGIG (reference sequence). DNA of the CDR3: TGTGCCTTCTTGACAGGGATCTCCAAGGGTGGTGGCTACACCTTC. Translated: CAFLTGISKGGGYTF.

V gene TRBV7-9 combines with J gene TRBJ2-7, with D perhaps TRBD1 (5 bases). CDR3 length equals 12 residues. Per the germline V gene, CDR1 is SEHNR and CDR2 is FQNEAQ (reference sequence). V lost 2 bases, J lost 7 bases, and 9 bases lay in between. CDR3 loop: CASSLLQDEQYF. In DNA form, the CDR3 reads TGTGCCAGCAGCTTATTACAGGATGAGCAGTACTTC.

In DNA form, the CDR3 reads TGTGCCAGCAGCGACAGACAGGCCCACGAGCAGTACTTC. This sequence encodes CASSDRQAHEQYF. This chain connects TRBV9 to TRBJ2-7; the D gene is possibly TRBD1 (6 bases). The germline gives CDR1 SGDLS, CDR2 YYNGEE. V was shortened by 3 bases and J by 5 bases, with 12 bases between the two germline ends. There are 13 residues in the CDR3.

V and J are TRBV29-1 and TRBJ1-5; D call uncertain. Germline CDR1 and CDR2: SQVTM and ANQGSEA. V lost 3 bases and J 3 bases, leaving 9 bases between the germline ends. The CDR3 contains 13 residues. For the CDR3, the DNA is TGCAGCGTTGATACCGGGAACAATCAGCCCCAGCATTTT. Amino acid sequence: CSVDTGNNQPQHF. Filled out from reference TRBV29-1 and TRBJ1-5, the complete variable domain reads SAVISQKPSRDICQRGTSLTIQCQVDSQVTMMFWYRQQPGQSLTLIATANQGSEATYESGFVIDKFPISRPNLTFSTLTVSNMSPEDSSIYLCSVDTGNNQPQHFGDGTRLSIL.

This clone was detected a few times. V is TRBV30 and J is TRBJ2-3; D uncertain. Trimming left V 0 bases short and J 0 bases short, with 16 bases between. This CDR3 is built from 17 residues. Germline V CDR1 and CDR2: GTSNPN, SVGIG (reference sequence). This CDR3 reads CAWSVIRQSTSTDTQYF. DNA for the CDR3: TGTGCCTGGAGTGTTATTCGCCAGTCGACTAGCACAGATACGCAGTATTTT.

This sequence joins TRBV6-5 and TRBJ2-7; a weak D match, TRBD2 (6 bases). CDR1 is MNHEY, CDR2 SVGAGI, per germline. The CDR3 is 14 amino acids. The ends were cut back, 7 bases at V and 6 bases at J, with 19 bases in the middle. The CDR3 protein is CASTRGGHTGEQYF. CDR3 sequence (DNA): TGTGCCAGCACGCGGGGTGGTCATACGGGCGAGCAGTACTTC.

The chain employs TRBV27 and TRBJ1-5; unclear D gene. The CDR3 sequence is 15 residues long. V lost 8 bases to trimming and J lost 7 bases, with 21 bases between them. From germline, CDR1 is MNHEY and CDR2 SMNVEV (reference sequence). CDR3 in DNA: TGTGCCAGCCAACTAAGGCTCCCCCTGAAACAGCCCCAGCATTTT. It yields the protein CASQLRLPLKQPQHF.

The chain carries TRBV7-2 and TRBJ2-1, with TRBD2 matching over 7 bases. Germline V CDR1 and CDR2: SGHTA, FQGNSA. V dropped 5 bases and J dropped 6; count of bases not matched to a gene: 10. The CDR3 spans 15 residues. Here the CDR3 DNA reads TGTGCCAGCAGCCCTTATCAGGCGGGAGTCAATGAGCAGTTCTTC. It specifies CASSPYQAGVNEQFF.

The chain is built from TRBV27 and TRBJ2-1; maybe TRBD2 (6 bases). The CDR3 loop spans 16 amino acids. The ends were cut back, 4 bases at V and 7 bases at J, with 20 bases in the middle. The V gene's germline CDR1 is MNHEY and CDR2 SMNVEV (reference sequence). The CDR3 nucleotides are TGTGCCAGCAGTTACCATCGCGGGACGTCGGGGAATGAGCAGTTCTTC. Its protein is CASSYHRGTSGNEQFF.

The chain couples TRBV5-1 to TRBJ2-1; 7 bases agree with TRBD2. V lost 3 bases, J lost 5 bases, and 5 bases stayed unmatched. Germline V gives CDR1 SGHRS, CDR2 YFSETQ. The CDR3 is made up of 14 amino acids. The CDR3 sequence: CASSWSGLNNEQFF. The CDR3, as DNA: TGCGCCAGCAGCTGGTCGGGACTAAACAATGAGCAGTTCTTC.

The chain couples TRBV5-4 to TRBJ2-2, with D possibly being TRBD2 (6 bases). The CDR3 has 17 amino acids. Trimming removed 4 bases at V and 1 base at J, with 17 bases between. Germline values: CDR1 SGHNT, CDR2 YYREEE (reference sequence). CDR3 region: CASSGRRTGRNTGELFF. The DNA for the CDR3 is TGTGCCAGCAGCGGGAGGAGGACCGGGAGGAACACCGGGGAGCTGTTTTTT. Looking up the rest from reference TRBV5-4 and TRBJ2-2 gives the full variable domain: ETGVTQSPTHLIKTRGQQVTLRCSSQSGHNTVSWYQQALGQGPQFIFQYYREEENGRGNFPPRFSGLQFPNYSSELNVNALELDDSALYLCASSGRRTGRNTGELFFGEGSRLTVL.

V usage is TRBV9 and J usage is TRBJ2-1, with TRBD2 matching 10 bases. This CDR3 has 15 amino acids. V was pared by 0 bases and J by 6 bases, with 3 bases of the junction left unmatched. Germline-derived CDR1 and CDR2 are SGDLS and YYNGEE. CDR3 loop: CASSVAGLASNEQFF. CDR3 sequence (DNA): TGTGCCAGCAGCGTAGCGGGACTAGCGAGCAATGAGCAGTTCTTC.

The CDR3 loop is CASSPTGGSNQPQHF. The CDR3, as DNA: TGTGCCAGCAGTCCTACGGGCGGGAGCAATCAGCCCCAGCATTTT. This sequence joins TRBV27 and TRBJ1-5; D not resolved. The germline V and J ends were trimmed by 5 bases and 1 base, with 12 bases remaining between them. This CDR3 has 15 amino acids. CDR1 and CDR2 from the germline V gene are MNHEY and SMNVEV (reference sequence).

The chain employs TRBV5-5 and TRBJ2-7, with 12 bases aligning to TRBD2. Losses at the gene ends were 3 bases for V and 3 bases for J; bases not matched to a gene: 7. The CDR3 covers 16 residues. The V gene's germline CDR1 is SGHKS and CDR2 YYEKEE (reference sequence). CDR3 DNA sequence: TGTGCCAGCAGCTCCCCACTAGCGGGAGGACTCTACGAGCAGTACTTC. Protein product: CASSSPLAGGLYEQYF.

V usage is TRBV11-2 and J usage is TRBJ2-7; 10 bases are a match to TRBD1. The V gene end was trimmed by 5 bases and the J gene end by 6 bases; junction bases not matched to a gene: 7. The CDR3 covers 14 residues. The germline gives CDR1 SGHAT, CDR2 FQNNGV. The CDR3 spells CASSLGTGALEQYF. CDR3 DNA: TGTGCCAGCAGCCTGGGGACAGGGGCTCTCGAGCAGTACTTC.

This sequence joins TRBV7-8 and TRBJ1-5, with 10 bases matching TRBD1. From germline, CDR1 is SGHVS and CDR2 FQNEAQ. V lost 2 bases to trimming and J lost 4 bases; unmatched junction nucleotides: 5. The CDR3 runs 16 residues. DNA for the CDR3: TGTGCCAGCAGCTTATTACCGGGACAGGGGAATCAGCCCCAGCATTTT. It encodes CASSLLPGQGNQPQHF.

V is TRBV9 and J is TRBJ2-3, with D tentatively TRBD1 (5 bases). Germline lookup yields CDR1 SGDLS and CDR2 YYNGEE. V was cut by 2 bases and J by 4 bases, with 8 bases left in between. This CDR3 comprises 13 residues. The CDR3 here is CASSVGRPDTQYF. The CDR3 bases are TGTGCCAGCAGCGTGGGGCGGCCAGATACGCAGTATTTT.

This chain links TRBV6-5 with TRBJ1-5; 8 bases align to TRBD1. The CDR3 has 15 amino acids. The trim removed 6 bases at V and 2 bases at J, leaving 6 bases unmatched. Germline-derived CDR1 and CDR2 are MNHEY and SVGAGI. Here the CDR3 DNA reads TGTGCCAGCAGCCTGACAGGGGACGGCAATCAGCCCCAGCATTTT. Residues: CASSLTGDGNQPQHF.

Here the CDR3 DNA reads TGTGCCAGCAGTTTTTCTCCGATGGAACTAGCGGGAGGGGGCACAGATACGCAGTATTTT. Translation: CASSFSPMELAGGGTDTQYF. V gene TRBV28 combines with J gene TRBJ2-3, with 13 positions matching TRBD2. Germline lookup yields CDR1 MDHEN and CDR2 SYDVKM. Losses at the gene ends were 3 bases for V and 1 base for J; bases not matched to a gene: 13. The length of the CDR3 is 20 residues.

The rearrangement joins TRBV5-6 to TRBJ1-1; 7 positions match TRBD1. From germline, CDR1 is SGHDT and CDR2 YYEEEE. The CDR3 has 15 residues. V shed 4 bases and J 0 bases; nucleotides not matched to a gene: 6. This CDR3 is CASSTRGVLNTEAFF. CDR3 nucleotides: TGTGCCAGCAGCACCAGGGGGGTTCTGAACACTGAAGCTTTCTTT.

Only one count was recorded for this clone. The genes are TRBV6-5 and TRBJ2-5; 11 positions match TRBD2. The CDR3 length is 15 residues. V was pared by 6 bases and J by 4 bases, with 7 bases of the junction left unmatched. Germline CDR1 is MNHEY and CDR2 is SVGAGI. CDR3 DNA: TGTGCCAGCAGAGGGACTAGCGGCTTTAGAGAGACCCAGTACTTC. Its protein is CASRGTSGFRETQYF.

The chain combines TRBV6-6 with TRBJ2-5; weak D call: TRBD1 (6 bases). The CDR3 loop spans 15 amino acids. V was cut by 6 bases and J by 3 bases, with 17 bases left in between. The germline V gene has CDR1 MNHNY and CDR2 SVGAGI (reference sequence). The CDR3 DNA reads TGTGCCAGCAGCATAAGGGGGTCAGTAAAAGAGACCCAGTACTTC. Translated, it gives CASSIRGSVKETQYF.

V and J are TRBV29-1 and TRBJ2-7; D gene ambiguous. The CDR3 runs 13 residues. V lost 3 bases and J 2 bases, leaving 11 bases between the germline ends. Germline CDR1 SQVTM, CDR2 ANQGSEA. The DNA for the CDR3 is TGCAGCGTTGATAAAGCAGGAACCTACGAGCAGTACTTC. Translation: CSVDKAGTYEQYF.

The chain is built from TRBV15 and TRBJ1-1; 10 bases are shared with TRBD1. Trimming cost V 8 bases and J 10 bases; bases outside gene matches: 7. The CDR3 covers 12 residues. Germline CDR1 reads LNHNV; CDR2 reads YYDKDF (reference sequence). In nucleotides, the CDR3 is TGTGCCACCGCCCGGGACAGGGGTAGAGCTTTCTTT. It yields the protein CATARDRGRAFF.

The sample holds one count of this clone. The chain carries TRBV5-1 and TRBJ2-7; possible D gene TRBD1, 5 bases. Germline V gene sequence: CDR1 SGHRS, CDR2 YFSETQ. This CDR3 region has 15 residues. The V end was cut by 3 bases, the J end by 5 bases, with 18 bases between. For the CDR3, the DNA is TGCGCCAGCAGCTCTGCGCAGGGATGGAATCACGAGCAGTACTTC. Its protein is CASSSAQGWNHEQYF.

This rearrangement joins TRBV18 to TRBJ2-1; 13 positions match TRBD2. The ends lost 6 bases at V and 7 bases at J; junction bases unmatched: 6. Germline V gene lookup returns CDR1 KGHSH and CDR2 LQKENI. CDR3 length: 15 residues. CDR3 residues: CASSYTSGRENEQFF. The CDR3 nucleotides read TGTGCCAGCTCGTATACTAGCGGGAGGGAGAATGAGCAGTTCTTC.

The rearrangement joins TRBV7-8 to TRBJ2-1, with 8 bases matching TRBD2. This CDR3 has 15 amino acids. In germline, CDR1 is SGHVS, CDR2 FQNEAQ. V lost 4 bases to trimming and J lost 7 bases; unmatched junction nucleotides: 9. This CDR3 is CASSSGTSVLNEQFF. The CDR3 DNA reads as TGTGCCAGCAGCTCCGGGACTAGTGTTCTAAATGAGCAGTTCTTC.

The CDR3 protein is CASSQGRRQGSTDTQYF. CDR3 DNA: TGCGCCAGCAGTCAAGGTCGACGACAGGGGTCCACAGATACGCAGTATTTT. J is TRBJ2-3 and V is TRBV23-1, with TRBD1 matching 8 bases. TRBV23-1 is recorded as an ORF, its role being uncertain. V dropped 2 bases and J dropped 2; count of bases not matched to a gene: 9. The CDR3 is made up of 17 amino acids.

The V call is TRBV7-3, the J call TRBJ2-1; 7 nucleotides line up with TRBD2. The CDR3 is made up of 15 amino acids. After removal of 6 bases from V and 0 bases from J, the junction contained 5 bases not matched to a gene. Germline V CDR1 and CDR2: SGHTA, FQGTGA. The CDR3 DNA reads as TGTGCCAGCAGTCGTGGCGGGAGCTCCTACAATGAGCAGTTCTTC. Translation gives CASSRGGSSYNEQFF. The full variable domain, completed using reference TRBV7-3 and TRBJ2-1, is GAGVSQTPSNKVTEKGKYVELRCDPISGHTALYWYRQSLGQGPEFLIYFQGTGAADDSGLPNDRFFAVRPEGSVSTLKIQRTERGDSAVYLCASSRGGSSYNEQFFGPGTRLTVL.

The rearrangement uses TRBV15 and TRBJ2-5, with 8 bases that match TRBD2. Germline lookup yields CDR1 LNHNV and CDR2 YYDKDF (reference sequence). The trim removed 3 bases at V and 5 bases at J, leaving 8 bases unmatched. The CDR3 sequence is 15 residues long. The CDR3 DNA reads TGTGCCACCAGCAGGTCAGCGGGAGTCGCTGAGACCCAGTACTTC. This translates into CATSRSAGVAETQYF.